This T cell receptor beta chain appears in the sequencing data of a study of shared T cell receptors in the human thymus. This CDR3 is 10 amino acids long. The V end lost 11 bases, the J end lost 3 bases, and 8 bases lay between the germline ends. Method: immunoSEQ multiplex PCR; TCRdb's copy keeps in-frame clones and lacks some. The table has some 660,000 clones, more than 75% seen once. In its sample, this clone was seen once. These data are also associated with another study on human thymus T cells. That work states: Corrective surgery for congenital heart defects was being performed on the healthy Finnish infants who served as donors.

This clonotype originated in a boy younger than two with a congenital heart defect. This chain links TRBV23-1 with TRBJ2-7; TRBD2 might be the D (5 bases). TRBV23-1 qualifies as an ORF whose function is uncertain. Sequenced sample: thymocytes. The CDR3 DNA reads as TGCGCCCCGGGGAACTACGAGCAGTACTTC. Its translation is CAPGNYEQYF.